Here is one T cell receptor (beta chain) with its context. One entry per CDR3 protein, called by TCRdb with MiXCR from the multiplex PCR reads. The sample yields over 10,000 distinct CDR3 sequences, 45% to 50% seen once. This sample is part of a study of breast tumors, draining lymph nodes, adjacent tissues. The length of the CDR3 is 13 residues. Between the trimmed V and J ends, which lost 4 bases and 14 bases, there was a span of 20 bases. Per the germline V gene, CDR1 is SGHRS and CDR2 is YFSETQ. Material: tumor-adjacent breast tissue. This chain uses TRBV5-1 with TRBJ2-3; D call uncertain. This receptor was obtained from a female donor with breast cancer. Some clones in this sample may be carry-over from other donors' samples. This chain's CDR3 is CASSPTGSASRYF. CDR3 DNA: TGCGCCAGCAGCCCGACCGGGTCCGCATCGCGGTATTTT. Combining the CDR3 with reference TRBV5-1 and TRBJ2-3 gives the whole variable domain KAGVTQTPRYLIKTRGQQVTLSCSPISGHRSVSWYQQTPGQGLQFLFEYFSETQRNKGNFPGRFSGRQFSNSRSEMNVSTLELGDSALYLCASSPTGSASRYFGPGTRLTVL.